This T cell receptor (beta chain) emerged from a study of technical replicates of blood from a handful of donors (dated 2017 in TCRdb). In regard to this clone: Its specific antigen is unknown. No clone much larger than this one lies a single base away; base qualities are absent.

V is cut by 0 bases and J by 5 bases, and the space between the germline ends is 11 bases. From the cysteine through the phenylalanine, the CDR3 covers 14 amino acids. The retained sequence is limited to the CDR3, 42 bases, with the frame set at the first base. In the germline V gene, CDR1 corresponds to SGDLS and CDR2 to YYNGEE. The receptor library was made with the immunoSEQ multiplex PCR assay. TCRdb re-hosts the immuneACCESS table, in-frame sequences only. Its copies lack some clones; in the studies checked, an unresolved V gene accounts for under half of them, and the cause for the rest is not known. The sample has 80,000 to 95,000 clones on record, 94% of them singletons. The leading ten clones occupy over 0.2% of the sample.

The sequencing input was T cells isolated from PBMCs. This clonotype was obtained from a human donor in good health. Rearrangement joined TRBV9 to TRBJ1-1; the D gene lacks a confident call. The DNA sequence is TGTGCCAGCAGCGTAGTTGGAGAATGGACTGAAGCTTTCTTT. This codes for CASSVVGEWTEAFF.